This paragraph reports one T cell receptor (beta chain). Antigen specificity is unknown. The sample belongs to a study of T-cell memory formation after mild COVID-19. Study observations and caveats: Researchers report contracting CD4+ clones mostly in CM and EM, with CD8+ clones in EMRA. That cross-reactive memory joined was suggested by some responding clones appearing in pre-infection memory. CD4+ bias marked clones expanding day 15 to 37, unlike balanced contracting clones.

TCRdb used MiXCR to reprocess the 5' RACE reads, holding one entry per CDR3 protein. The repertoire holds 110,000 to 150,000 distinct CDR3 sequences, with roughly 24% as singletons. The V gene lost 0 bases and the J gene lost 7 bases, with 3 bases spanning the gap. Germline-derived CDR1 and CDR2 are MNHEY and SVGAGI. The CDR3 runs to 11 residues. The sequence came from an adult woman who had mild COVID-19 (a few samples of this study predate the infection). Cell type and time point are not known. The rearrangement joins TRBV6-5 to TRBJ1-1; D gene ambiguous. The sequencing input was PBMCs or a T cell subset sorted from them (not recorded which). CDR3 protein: CASSYSSEAFF. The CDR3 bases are TGTGCCAGCAGTTACTCTAGTGAAGCTTTCTTT.